The 12 T cell receptor beta chains listed next were all sequenced from one sample in a study of cytomegalovirus exposure and HLA in healthy donors. PCR employed 60 Vbeta and 13 Jbeta primers. TCRdb keeps only in-frame clones here, not all; method: immunoSEQ multiplex PCR. The sample holds some 140,000 clones; 80% to 85% are singletons and the top ten take roughly 1.2%. Sequenced sample: PBMCs. The receptors here all came from a male donor in good health and CMV-seropositive.

This clone was picked up a small number of times. This chain uses TRBV27 with TRBJ2-3; 7 positions agree with TRBD2. J was trimmed by 5 bases and V by 8 bases; bases with no gene match: 4. Germline CDR1 and CDR2: MNHEY and SMNVEV (reference sequence). The CDR3 length is 12 residues. The CDR3, as DNA: TGTGCCAGCGGACGGGGGGAAGATACGCAGTATTTT. This gives the protein CASGRGEDTQYF.

The chain recombines TRBV7-2 with TRBJ1-5; D is unclear. V was cut by 1 base and J by 6 bases, with 16 bases left in between. The CDR3 sequence is 16 residues long. The V gene's germline CDR1 is SGHTA and CDR2 FQGNSA. The CDR3 loop reads CASSLVPPPPGQPQHF. The CDR3 coding sequence is TGTGCCAGCAGCTTAGTCCCCCCCCCGCCGGGTCAGCCCCAGCATTTT.

The chain employs TRBV6-1 and TRBJ2-7; possibly TRBD2 for D (6 bases). Trimming took 3 bases from V and 5 from J, leaving 17 bases between them. Germline CDR1 MNHNS, CDR2 SASEGT. The CDR3 sequence is 15 residues long. The CDR3 loop reads CASSDGREVGNEQYF. Here the CDR3 DNA reads TGTGCCAGCAGTGATGGCAGGGAGGTTGGTAACGAGCAGTACTTC.

The chain has TRBV19 and TRBJ2-5; 10 nucleotides match TRBD1. This CDR3 region has 15 residues. V shed 1 base, J shed 3 bases, and the junction held 2 bases outside the gene matches. Germline V CDR1 and CDR2: LNHDA, SQIVND (reference sequence). The DNA for the CDR3 is TGTGCCAGTAGTATAGGACAGGGGGCTGAAGAGACCCAGTACTTC. Protein: CASSIGQGAEETQYF.

A remark on this clone: At one end the junction does not follow the germline gene, possibly because of a read error. The CDR3: CASSLEGPGATYSEQFF. CDR3 nucleotides: TGTGCCAGCAGCTTAGAGGGTCCGGGAGCAACGTACAGTGAGCAGTTCTTC. The chain joins TRBV7-9 to TRBJ2-1, with D possibly matching TRBD2 (6 bases). The CDR3 is 17 residues long. Germline CDR1 SEHNR, CDR2 FQNEAQ (reference sequence). The full variable domain, rest sourced from reference TRBV7-9 and TRBJ2-1, is DTGVSQNPRHKITKRGQNVTFRCDPISEHNRLYWYRQTLGQGPEFLTYFQNEAQLEKSRLLSDRFSAERPKGSFSTLEIQRTEQGDSAMYLCASSLEGPGATYSEQFFGPGTRLTVL.

The chain has TRBV19 and TRBJ1-2; D is undetermined. V lost 4 bases to trimming and J lost 1 base, with 4 bases between them. This CDR3 spans 12 amino acids. Per germline, CDR1 LNHDA and CDR2 SQIVND (reference sequence). The CDR3 DNA follows: TGTGCCAGTAGTACACTTAACTATGGCTACACCTTC. Its protein product is CASSTLNYGYTF.

The chain recombines TRBV19 with TRBJ2-7, with 7 nucleotides matching TRBD1. Trimming at V came to 4 bases and at J to 2 bases, leaving 5 bases not matched to a gene. CDR3 length: 14 residues. Germline assignment: CDR1 LNHDA and CDR2 SQIVND (reference sequence). The CDR3 region is CASSKQGLTYEQYF. CDR3 DNA: TGTGCCAGTAGTAAACAGGGGCTCACCTACGAGCAGTACTTC.

This sequence joins TRBV4-3 and TRBJ2-1, with TRBD1 identical over 9 bases. The V and J ends lost 1 base and 6 bases, in that order; junction bases with no gene match: 13. Germline V lookup: CDR1 LGHNA, CDR2 YSLEER. The length of the CDR3 is 18 residues. CDR3 in DNA: TGCGCCAGCAGCCAAGTTCACAGGGGGCTAGTGGTGGTCAATGAGCAGTTCTTC. As protein: CASSQVHRGLVVVNEQFF.

This clone appeared a few times. This sequence joins TRBV7-9 and TRBJ2-4; 7 bases match TRBD2. Germline lookup yields CDR1 SEHNR and CDR2 FQNEAQ (reference sequence). The CDR3 runs to 17 residues. Trimming removed 5 bases from V and 7 bases from J; junction bases left unmatched: 17. The CDR3 sequence: CASSPVDRGLGGNIQYF. The CDR3 DNA follows: TGTGCCAGCAGCCCCGTAGATAGGGGACTGGGGGGGAACATTCAGTACTTC.

DNA for the CDR3: TGTGCCAGCAGCCCCGGAATAGCGGGATACAATGAGCAGTTCTTC. It specifies CASSPGIAGYNEQFF. J is TRBJ2-1 and V is TRBV7-3, with TRBD2 identical over 8 bases. The length of the CDR3 is 15 residues. Looked up from germline, CDR1 is SGHTA and CDR2 is FQGTGA. V dropped 5 bases and J dropped 4; count of bases not matched to a gene: 7.

The table lists this clone with a count of one. The gene calls are TRBV2 and TRBJ2-2; 7 bases align to TRBD2. V was clipped by 3 bases and J by 3 bases; unmatched bases: 10. The CDR3 is made up of 17 amino acids. Germline loops: CDR1 SNHLY, CDR2 FYNNEI. The CDR3 coding sequence is TGTGCCAGCAGTGACCTAGCGGATGGGTTTGACACCGGGGAGCTGTTTTTT. Translated: CASSDLADGFDTGELFF.

This chain uses TRBV2 with TRBJ2-3; D possibly corresponds to TRBD2 (5 bases). The CDR3 is 14 amino acids. In germline, CDR1 is SNHLY, CDR2 FYNNEI. V lost 1 base and J 1 base, leaving 6 bases between the germline ends. CDR3 bases: TGTGCCAGCAGTGAAGGAGGGCGCACAGATACGCAGTATTTT. This encodes CASSEGGRTDTQYF.